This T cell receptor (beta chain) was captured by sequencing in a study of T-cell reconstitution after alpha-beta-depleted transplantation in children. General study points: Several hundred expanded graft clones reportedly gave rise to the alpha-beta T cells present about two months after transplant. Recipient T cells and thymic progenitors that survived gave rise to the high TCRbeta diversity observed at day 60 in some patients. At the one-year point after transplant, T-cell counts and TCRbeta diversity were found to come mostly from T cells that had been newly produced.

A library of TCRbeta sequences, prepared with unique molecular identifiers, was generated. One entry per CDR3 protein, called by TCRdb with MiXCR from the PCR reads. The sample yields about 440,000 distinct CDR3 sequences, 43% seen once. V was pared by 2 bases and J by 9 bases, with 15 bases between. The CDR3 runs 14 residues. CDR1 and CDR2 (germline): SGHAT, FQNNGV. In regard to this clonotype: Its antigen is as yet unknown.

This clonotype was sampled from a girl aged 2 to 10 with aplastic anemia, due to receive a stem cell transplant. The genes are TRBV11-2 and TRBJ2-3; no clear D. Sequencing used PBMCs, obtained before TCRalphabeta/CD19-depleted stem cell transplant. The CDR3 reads CASSLSHQDATQYF. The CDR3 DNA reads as TGTGCCAGCAGCTTATCGCATCAGGATGCCACGCAGTATTTT.